This T cell receptor beta chain was recovered during a study of cytomegalovirus exposure and HLA in healthy donors. Whole-study findings and limits: Common viral pathogens seemed to be connected with several of the most significant clusters, according to a later analysis.

Points on this clone: Its antigen is still unknown.

Germline V gene data show CDR1 as SGHNT and CDR2 as YENEEA. The CDR3 contains 15 residues. J gave up 2 bases and V 1 base, and 5 bases lay outside the gene matches. The PCR employed 60 Vbeta primers together with 13 Jbeta primers. Generated by immunoSEQ multiplex PCR, the TCRdb table keeps only in-frame clones and is missing some. In all, the sample yields 70,000 or so clones. The gene calls are TRBV11-3 and TRBJ2-7, with 7 bases that match TRBD1. The sequence came from a female donor in good health and CMV-seropositive. The sample was PBMCs. The CDR3 protein is CASSLGGDSTYEQYF. In DNA form, the CDR3 reads TGTGCCAGCAGCTTAGGAGGGGACAGTACCTACGAGCAGTACTTC.